A selection of T cell receptor beta chains follows, all from one sample in a study of blood T cell repertoires in COVID-19. Using immunoSEQ multiplex PCR, the repertoire was profiled, and TCRdb retains in-frame clones only, with some absent. The repertoire holds around 130,000 clones, with around 89% as singletons. Material for sequencing was peripheral blood. These TCRs come from a man aged 45-65 years with active or convalescent COVID-19. CDR3s leave out the opening cysteine and the closing phenylalanine or tryptophan.

TRBV1,TSSPTEQGPNTGELF
TRBV19,ASSPGTYNSPLH
TRBV5-4,ASSLTGARNEQF
TRBV6-6,ASSTSGGNTGELF
TRBV9,ASSVAAGRSGETQY
TRBV27,ASSFRRAEKLF
TRBV7-2,ASSLGRQYEQY
TRBV19,ASSISRAGSYNEQF
TRBV14,ASSQRDRGLRGNSPLH
TRBV3-1/TRBV3-2,ASSQDRAGRQF
TRBV19,ASSPTGEGNEQF
TRBV4-1,ASSQDRRATDTQY
TRBV19,ASSTGQGGQPQH
TRBV5-1,ASSIRQEPNTEAF
TRBV6-4,ASSDVGGQPQH
TRBV18,ASSPSGTGLNTEAF
TRBV6-6,ASRRDRGYAF
TRBV19,ASSRGGANVLT
TRBV7-2,ASSFRSFNEQF
TRBV19,ASSGPGTGVYEAF
TRBV28,ASSFNRGLREYEQY
TRBV2,ASTRQGPTEAF
TRBV6-1,ASSVNLAGSVAYNEQF
TRBV6-6,ASTPATGPSGELF
TRBV29-1,SAQGSGANVLT
TRBV19,ASTDPVTGGVELAF
TRBV6-5,ASSYSGTLHT
TRBV4-3,ASSQGYRGGETQY
TRBV28,ASSLAGGATNEKLF
TRBV19,ASRPGGGTRFNYGYT
TRBV4-1,ASSQDFKVGYPYEQY
TRBV7-2,ASSLWRGTTGELF
TRBV14,ASSQDLRYHGYT